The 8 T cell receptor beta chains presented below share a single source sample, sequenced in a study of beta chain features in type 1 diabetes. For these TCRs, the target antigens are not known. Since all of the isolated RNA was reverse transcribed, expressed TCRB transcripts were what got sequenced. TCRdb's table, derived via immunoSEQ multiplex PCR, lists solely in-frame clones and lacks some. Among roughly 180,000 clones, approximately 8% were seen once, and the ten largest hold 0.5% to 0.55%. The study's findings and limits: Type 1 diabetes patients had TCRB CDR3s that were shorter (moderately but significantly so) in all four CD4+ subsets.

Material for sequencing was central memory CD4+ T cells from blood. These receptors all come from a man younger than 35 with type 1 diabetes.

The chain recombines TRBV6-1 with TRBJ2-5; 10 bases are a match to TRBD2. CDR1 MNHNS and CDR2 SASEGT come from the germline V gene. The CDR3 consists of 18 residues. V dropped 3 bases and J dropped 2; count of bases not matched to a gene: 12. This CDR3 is CASSETSGQRLIQETQYF. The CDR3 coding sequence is TGTGCCAGCAGTGAGACTAGCGGGCAACGATTAATTCAAGAGACCCAGTACTTC.

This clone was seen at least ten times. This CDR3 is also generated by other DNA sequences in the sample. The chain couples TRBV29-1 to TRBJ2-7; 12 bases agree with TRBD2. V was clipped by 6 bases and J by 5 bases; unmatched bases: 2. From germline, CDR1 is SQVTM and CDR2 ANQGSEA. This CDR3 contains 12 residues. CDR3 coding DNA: TGCAGCGTCAGGACTAGCGGGGACGAGCAGTACTTC. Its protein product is CSVRTSGDEQYF.

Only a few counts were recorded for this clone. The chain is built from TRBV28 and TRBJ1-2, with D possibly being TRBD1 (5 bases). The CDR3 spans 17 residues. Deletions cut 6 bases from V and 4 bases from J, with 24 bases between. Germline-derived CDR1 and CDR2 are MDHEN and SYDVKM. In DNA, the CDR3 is TGTGCCAGCAGGACCCCGCTAAGGCGCAGAAGGGGCTATGGCTACACCTTC. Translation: CASRTPLRRRRGYGYTF.

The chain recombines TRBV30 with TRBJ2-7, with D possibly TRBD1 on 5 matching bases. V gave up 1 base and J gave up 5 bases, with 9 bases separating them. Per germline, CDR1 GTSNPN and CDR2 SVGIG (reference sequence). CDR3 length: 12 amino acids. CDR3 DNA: TGTGCCTGGAGTGCAGGGCCCCACGAGCAGTACTTC. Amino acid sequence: CAWSAGPHEQYF. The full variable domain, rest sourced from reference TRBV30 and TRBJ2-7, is SQTIHQWPATLVQPVGSPLSLECTVEGTSNPNLYWYRQAAGRGLQLLFYSVGIGQISSEVPQNLSASRPQDRQFILSSKKLLLSDSGFYLCAWSAGPHEQYFGPGTRLTVT.

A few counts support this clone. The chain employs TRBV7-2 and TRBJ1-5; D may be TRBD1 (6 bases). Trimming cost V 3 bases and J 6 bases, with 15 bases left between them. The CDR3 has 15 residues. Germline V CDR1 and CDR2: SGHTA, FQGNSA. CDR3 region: CASSFMGGGGQPQHF. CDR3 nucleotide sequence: TGTGCCAGCAGCTTCATGGGGGGCGGGGGTCAGCCCCAGCATTTT.

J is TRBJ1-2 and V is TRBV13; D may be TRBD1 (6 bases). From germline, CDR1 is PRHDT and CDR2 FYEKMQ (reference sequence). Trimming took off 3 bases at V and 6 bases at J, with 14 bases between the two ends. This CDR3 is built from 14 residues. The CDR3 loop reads CASSFRLTGNGYTF. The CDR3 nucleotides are TGTGCCAGCAGCTTCAGATTGACAGGCAATGGCTACACCTTC. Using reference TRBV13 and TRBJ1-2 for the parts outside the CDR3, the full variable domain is AAGVIQSPRHLIKEKRETATLKCYPIPRHDTVYWYQQGPGQDPQFLISFYEKMQSDKGSIPDRFSAQQFSDYHSELNMSSLELGDSALYFCASSFRLTGNGYTFGSGTRLTVV.

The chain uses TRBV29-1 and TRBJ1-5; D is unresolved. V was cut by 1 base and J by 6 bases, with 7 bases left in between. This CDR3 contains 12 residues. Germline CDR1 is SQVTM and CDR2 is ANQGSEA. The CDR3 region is CSVEGFGQPQHF. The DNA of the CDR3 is TGCAGCGTTGAAGGGTTCGGTCAGCCCCAGCATTTT. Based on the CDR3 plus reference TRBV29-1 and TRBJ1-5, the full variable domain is SAVISQKPSRDICQRGTSLTIQCQVDSQVTMMFWYRQQPGQSLTLIATANQGSEATYESGFVIDKFPISRPNLTFSTLTVSNMSPEDSSIYLCSVEGFGQPQHFGDGTRLSIL.

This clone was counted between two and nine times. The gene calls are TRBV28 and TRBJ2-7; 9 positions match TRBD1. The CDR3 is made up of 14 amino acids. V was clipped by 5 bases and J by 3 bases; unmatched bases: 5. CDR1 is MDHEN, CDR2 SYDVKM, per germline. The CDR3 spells CASSEGQGYYEQYF. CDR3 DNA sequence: TGTGCCAGCAGTGAGGGACAGGGATACTACGAGCAGTACTTC.